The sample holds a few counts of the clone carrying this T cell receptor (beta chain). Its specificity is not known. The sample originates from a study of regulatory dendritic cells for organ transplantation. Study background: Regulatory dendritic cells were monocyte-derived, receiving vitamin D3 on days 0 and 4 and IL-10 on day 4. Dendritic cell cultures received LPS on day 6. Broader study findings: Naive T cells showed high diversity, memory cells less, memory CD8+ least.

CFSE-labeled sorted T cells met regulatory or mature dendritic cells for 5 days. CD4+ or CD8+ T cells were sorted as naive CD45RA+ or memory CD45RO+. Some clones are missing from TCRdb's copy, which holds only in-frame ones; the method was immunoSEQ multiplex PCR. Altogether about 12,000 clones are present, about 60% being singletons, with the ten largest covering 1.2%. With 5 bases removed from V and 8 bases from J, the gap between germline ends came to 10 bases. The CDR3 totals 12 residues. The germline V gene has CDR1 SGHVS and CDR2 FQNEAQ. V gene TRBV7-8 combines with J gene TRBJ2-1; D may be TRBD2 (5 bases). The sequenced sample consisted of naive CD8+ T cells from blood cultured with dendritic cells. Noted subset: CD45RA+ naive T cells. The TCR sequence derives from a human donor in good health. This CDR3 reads CASSLTRDEQFF. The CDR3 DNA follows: TGTGCCAGCAGCCTCACTAGAGATGAGCAGTTCTTC. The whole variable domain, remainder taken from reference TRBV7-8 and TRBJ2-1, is GAGVSQSPRYKVAKRGQDVALRCDPISGHVSLFWYQQALGQGPEFLTYFQNEAQLDKSGLPSDRFFAERPEGSVSTLKIQRTQQEDSAVYLCASSLTRDEQFFGPGTRLTVL.